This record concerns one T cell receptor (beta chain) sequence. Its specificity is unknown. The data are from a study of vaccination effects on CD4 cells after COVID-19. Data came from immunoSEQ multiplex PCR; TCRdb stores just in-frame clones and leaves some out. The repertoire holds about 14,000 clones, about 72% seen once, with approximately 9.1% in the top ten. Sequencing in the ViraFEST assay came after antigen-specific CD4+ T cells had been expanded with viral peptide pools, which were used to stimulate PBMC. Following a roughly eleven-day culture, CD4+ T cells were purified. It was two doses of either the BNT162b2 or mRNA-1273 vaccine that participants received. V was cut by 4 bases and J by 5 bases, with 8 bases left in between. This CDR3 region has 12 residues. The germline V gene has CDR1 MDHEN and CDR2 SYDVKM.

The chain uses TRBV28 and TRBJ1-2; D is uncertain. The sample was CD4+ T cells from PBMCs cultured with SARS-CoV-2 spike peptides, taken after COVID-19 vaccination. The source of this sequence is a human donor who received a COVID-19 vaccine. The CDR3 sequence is CASSWAGYGYTF. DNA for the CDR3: TGTGCCAGCAGTTGGGCGGGTTATGGCTACACCTTC.